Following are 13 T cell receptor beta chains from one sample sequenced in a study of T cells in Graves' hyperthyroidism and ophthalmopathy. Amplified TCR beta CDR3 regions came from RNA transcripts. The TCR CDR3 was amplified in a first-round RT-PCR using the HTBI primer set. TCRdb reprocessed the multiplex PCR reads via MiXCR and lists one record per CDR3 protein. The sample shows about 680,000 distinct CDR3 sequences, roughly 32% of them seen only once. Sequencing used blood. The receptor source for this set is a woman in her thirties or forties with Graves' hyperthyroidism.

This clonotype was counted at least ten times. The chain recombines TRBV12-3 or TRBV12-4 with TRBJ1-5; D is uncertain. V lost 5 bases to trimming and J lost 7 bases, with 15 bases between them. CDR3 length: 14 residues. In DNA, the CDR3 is TGTGCCAGCAGTCGAACCGACTATGGGCAGCCCCAGCATTTT. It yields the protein CASSRTDYGQPQHF.

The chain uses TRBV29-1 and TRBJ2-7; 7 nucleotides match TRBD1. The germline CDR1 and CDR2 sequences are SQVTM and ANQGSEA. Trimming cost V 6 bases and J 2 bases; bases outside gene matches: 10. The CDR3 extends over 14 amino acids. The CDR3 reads CSVRDGDSAYEQYF. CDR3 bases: TGCAGCGTGCGTGATGGGGACAGTGCCTACGAGCAGTACTTC.

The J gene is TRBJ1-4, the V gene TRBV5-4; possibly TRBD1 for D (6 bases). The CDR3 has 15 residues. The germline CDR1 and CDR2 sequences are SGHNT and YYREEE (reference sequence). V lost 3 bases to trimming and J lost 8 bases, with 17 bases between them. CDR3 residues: CASSWGPTTGEKLFF. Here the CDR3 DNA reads TGTGCCAGCAGCTGGGGGCCTACGACGGGGGAAAAACTGTTTTTT.

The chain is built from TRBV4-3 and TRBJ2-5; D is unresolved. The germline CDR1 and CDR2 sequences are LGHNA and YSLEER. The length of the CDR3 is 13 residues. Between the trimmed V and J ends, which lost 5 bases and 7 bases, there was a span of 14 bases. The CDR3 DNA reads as TGCGCCAGCAGCGCGGCGGCGGTGGGGACCCAGTACTTC. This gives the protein CASSAAAVGTQYF.

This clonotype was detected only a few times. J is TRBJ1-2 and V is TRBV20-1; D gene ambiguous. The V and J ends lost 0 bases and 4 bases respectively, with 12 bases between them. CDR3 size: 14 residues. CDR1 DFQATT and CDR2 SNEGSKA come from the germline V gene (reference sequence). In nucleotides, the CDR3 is TGCAGTGCTAGAGATCCGAGGATTGGCTATGGCTACACCTTC. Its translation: CSARDPRIGYGYTF.

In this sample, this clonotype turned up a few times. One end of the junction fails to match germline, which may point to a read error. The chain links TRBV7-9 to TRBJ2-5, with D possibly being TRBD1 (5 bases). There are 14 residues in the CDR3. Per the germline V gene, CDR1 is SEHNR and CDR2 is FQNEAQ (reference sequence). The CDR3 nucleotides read TGTGCCAGCAGCTTAGAGGGGTACCAAGAGATCCAGTACTTC. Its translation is CASSLEGYQEIQYF.

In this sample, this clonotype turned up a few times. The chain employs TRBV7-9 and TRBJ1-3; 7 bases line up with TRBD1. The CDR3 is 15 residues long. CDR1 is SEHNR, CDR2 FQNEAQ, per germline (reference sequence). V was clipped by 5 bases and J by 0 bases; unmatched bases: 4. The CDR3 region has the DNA TGTGCCAGCAGCCACCGGGACAGCTCTGGAAACACCATATATTTT. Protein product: CASSHRDSSGNTIYF.

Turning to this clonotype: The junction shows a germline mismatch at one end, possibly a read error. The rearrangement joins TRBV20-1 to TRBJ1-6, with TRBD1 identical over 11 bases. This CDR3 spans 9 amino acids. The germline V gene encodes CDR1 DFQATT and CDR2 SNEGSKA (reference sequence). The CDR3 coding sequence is TGCAGTGCAGCCGGGACAGGGGGCTTT. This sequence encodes CSAAGTGGF.

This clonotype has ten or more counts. The CDR3: CASSITSGNQPQHF. The CDR3 DNA reads TGTGCCAGCAGCATCACAAGTGGTAATCAGCCCCAGCATTTT. The chain links TRBV7-8 to TRBJ1-5; D call uncertain. The CDR3 length is 14 residues. V was shortened by 5 bases and J by 4 bases, with 12 bases between the two germline ends. Germline V gene lookup returns CDR1 SGHVS and CDR2 FQNEAQ.

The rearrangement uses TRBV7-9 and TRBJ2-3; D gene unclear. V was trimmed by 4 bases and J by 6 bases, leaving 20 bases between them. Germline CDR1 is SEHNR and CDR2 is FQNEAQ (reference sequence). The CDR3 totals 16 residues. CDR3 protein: CASSSDAFEHKDTQYF. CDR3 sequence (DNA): TGTGCCAGCAGCTCGGACGCCTTCGAACACAAGGATACGCAGTATTTT.

CDR3 residues: CAISGTSEQFF. The CDR3 region has the DNA TGTGCCATCAGCGGGACATCCGAGCAGTTCTTC. The chain is built from TRBV10-3 and TRBJ2-1, with a weak D call TRBD1 (6 bases). Germline V gives CDR1 ENHRY, CDR2 SYGVKD. Trimming cost V 6 bases and J 10 bases, with 10 bases left between them. The CDR3 runs 11 residues.

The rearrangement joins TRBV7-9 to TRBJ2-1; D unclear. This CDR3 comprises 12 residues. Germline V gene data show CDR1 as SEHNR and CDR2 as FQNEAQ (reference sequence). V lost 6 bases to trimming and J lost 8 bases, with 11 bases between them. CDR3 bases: TGTGCCAGCAGTGGCCTACGCGATGAGCAGTTCTTC. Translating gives CASSGLRDEQFF.

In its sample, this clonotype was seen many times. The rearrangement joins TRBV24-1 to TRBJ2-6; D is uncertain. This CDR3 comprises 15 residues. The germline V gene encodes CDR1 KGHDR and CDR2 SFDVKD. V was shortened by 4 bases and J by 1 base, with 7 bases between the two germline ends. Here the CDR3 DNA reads TGTGCCACCAGTGACCCAAAATCTGGGGCCAACGTCCTGACTTTC. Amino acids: CATSDPKSGANVLTF.